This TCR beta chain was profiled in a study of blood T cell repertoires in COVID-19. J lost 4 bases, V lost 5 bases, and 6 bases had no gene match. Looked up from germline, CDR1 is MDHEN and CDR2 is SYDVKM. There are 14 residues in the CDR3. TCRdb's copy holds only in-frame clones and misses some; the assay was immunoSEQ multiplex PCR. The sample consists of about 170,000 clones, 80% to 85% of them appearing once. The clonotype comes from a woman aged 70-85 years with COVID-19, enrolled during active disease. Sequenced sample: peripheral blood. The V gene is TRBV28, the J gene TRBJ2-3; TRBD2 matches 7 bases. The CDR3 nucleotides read TGTGCCAGCAGTCAAGCGGGAATGGCAGATACGCAGTATTTT. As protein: CASSQAGMADTQYF. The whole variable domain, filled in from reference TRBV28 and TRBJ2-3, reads DVKVTQSSRYLVKRTGEKVFLECVQDMDHENMFWYRQDPGLGLRLIYFSYDVKMKEKGDIPEGYSVSREKKERFSLILESASTNQTSMYLCASSQAGMADTQYFGPGTRLTVL.